The entry that follows covers one TCR beta chain sequence. Its antigen is unknown. The repertoire was sequenced with immunoSEQ multiplex PCR; TCRdb's copy has only in-frame clones and lacks some. The table lists over 95,000 clones, 88% of them singletons. The sample comes from a study of T cell responses to AZD1222 COVID-19 vaccine. The study, taken as a whole, reports: Females made up more of the donors, who were largely white British, and clonal diversity may have come out too low. There were repertoire samples only from the period after the peak T cell response. Spike-specific TCR breadth rose after two AZD1222 doses, and depth rose as well. Targets within unmutated variant regions were reportedly found for nearly half of spike-specific TCRs.

Trimming took 2 bases from V and 9 from J, leaving 8 bases between them. The germline CDR1 and CDR2 sequences are LGHNT and FRNRAP. This CDR3 contains 13 residues. This rearrangement joins TRBV12-5 to TRBJ1-6; D is unclear. The TCR was taken from an adult who received the AZD1222 COVID-19 vaccine. Material: peripheral blood, obtained 28 days after the second AZD1222 dose. CDR3 protein: CASGLLASSPLHF. The DNA for the CDR3 is TGTGCTAGTGGTTTGCTCGCAAGTTCACCCCTCCACTTT.